The 21 T cell receptor beta chains in this list originate from one sample, sequenced in a study of human T cells and chemical hapten exposure. Each CDR3 protein gets one entry after TCRdb re-called the RACE reads with MiXCR. The sample contains around 76,000 distinct CDR3 sequences, around 11% of which appear only once. The time point is: patch test 1, 2 weeks after DPC sensitization. Treatment given: therapeutic diphenylcyclopropenone sensitization with weekly scalp DPC. Sample: whole blood, taken in connection with sensitization to the hapten diphenylcyclopropenone (DPC). These receptors all come from a woman aged 55-75 years with alopecia areata. Some clones in this sample may be carry-over from other donors' samples.

In its sample, this clonotype was seen a few times. DNA of the CDR3: TGCAGCGTTGGAGGGACTATAGAGACCCAGTACTTC. Translated, it gives CSVGGTIETQYF. The V call is TRBV29-1, the J call TRBJ2-5; TRBD2 aligns across 7 bases. V lost 4 bases and J lost 4; bases outside the gene matches: 3. Germline values: CDR1 SQVTM, CDR2 ANQGSEA. The CDR3 totals 12 residues.

This clonotype was seen more than once but under ten times. The CDR3 spells CASSSRDKSYEQYF. DNA for the CDR3: TGTGCCAGCAGCTCCCGGGACAAGTCCTACGAGCAGTACTTC. V is TRBV11-3 and J is TRBJ2-7, with a possible D match to TRBD1 (6 bases). V was trimmed by 4 bases and J by 1 base, leaving 11 bases between them. CDR3 length: 14 amino acids. Germline V CDR1 and CDR2: SGHNT, YENEEA.

This clonotype was seen more than once but under ten times. The rearrangement joins TRBV7-3 to TRBJ1-1; D perhaps matches TRBD1 (5 bases). The V and J ends lost 10 bases and 1 base respectively, with 16 bases between them. This CDR3 comprises 14 residues. Germline V gives CDR1 SGHTA, CDR2 FQGTGA. CDR3 loop: CANRSGPANTEAFF. The CDR3 coding sequence is TGTGCCAACCGCTCGGGACCGGCGAACACTGAAGCTTTCTTT.

This clonotype was detected only a few times. V usage is TRBV5-1 and J usage is TRBJ2-3, with TRBD2 matching over 7 bases. CDR3 length: 13 amino acids. The junction had 5 bases not matched to a gene; V was cut back by 7 bases and J by 3 bases. CDR1 and CDR2 (germline): SGHRS, YFSETQ. CDR3 DNA sequence: TGCGCCAGCGGACCCGGGAGGACAGATACGCAGTATTTT. Protein: CASGPGRTDTQYF.

This clonotype is a singleton in its sample. The rearrangement links TRBV9 to TRBJ2-2; D is undetermined. V lost 1 base and J lost 4, with 14 bases in between. The CDR3 is made up of 16 amino acids. Germline V gene data show CDR1 as SGDLS and CDR2 as YYNGEE. The CDR3 DNA is TGTGCCAGCAGCGTAAGTCCGGACCTTCGCACCGGGGAGCTGTTTTTT. This gives the protein CASSVSPDLRTGELFF.

In this sample, this clonotype turned up many times. This chain uses TRBV7-9 with TRBJ1-4; TRBD1 matches 9 bases. Germline V gives CDR1 SEHNR, CDR2 FQNEAQ (reference sequence). This CDR3 contains 14 residues. V lost 5 bases to trimming and J lost 5 bases; unmatched junction nucleotides: 3. In DNA, the CDR3 is TGTGCCAGCAGCCCGGGACAGGGAAATGAAAAACTGTTTTTT. Protein sequence: CASSPGQGNEKLFF. The whole variable domain, remainder taken from reference TRBV7-9 and TRBJ1-4, is DTGVSQNPRHKITKRGQNVTFRCDPISEHNRLYWYRQTLGQGPEFLTYFQNEAQLEKSRLLSDRFSAERPKGSFSTLEIQRTEQGDSAMYLCASSPGQGNEKLFFGSGTQLSVL.

This clonotype appeared many times. V gene TRBV7-9 combines with J gene TRBJ2-1, with D hard to call. Germline loops: CDR1 SEHNR, CDR2 FQNEAQ (reference sequence). V was cut by 1 base and J by 5 bases, with 9 bases left in between. The CDR3 length is 14 residues. For the CDR3, the DNA is TGTGCCAGCAGCTTAGAGGCTAGGGACAATGAGCAGTTCTTC. Translation gives CASSLEARDNEQFF.

This clonotype was counted many times. The V and J genes are TRBV4-1 and TRBJ2-1; the D gene is possibly TRBD1 (6 bases). There are 17 residues in the CDR3. Germline V lookup: CDR1 MGHRA, CDR2 YSYEKL. Trimming removed 0 bases from V and 0 bases from J, with 12 bases in between. The CDR3 nucleotides read TGCGCCAGCAGCCAAGATCAGGACAGCAGCTCCTACAATGAGCAGTTCTTC. It specifies CASSQDQDSSSYNEQFF.

This clonotype was observed a few times. The rearrangement links TRBV20-1 to TRBJ2-6; no firm D call. The CDR3 runs to 16 residues. V shed 2 bases and J shed 0 bases, with 11 bases lying between them. Germline lookup yields CDR1 DFQATT and CDR2 SNEGSKA (reference sequence). This chain's CDR3 is CSARMAGASGANVLTF. CDR3 sequence (DNA): TGCAGTGCTAGAATGGCAGGAGCCTCTGGGGCCAACGTCCTGACTTTC.

Many counts were recorded for this clonotype. The chain recombines TRBV2 with TRBJ2-5; 8 bases map to TRBD2. The CDR3 is 15 amino acids. Germline trimming cut 6 bases from V and 0 bases from J; bases unmatched to any gene: 6. Germline assignment: CDR1 SNHLY and CDR2 FYNNEI. DNA for the CDR3: TGTGCCAGCAGCCCTATAGCGGGGTACCAAGAGACCCAGTACTTC. It encodes CASSPIAGYQETQYF.

This clonotype has only a few counts. The chain joins TRBV11-2 to TRBJ2-5; no definite D call. The V end lost 1 base, the J end lost 4 bases, and 4 bases lay between the germline ends. CDR3 length: 12 residues. Germline CDR1 SGHAT, CDR2 FQNNGV. For the CDR3, the DNA is TGTGCCAGCAGCTTAGGACTAGAGACCCAGTACTTC. Translating it yields CASSLGLETQYF.

V and J are TRBV7-9 and TRBJ2-1; D is ambiguous. Germline CDR1 and CDR2: SEHNR and FQNEAQ (reference sequence). The CDR3 covers 11 residues. V was trimmed by 5 bases and J by 2 bases, leaving 1 base between them. CDR3 in DNA: TGTGCCAGCAGCGCCTACAATGAGCAGTTCTTC. Its protein product is CASSAYNEQFF.

CDR3 DNA: TGTGCCAGCAGTTTTAACGGGGCCGGCGAGCAGTACTTC. Translation: CASSFNGAGEQYF. The rearrangement joins TRBV12-3 or TRBV12-4 to TRBJ2-7; D might be TRBD1 or TRBD2, each matching 5 bases. The CDR3 sequence is 13 residues long. V was clipped by 3 bases and J by 6 bases, with 12 bases between them.

This clonotype was seen at least ten times. This chain links TRBV7-3 with TRBJ2-3; 10 bases map to TRBD2. The CDR3 runs to 14 residues. Germline-derived CDR1 and CDR2 are SGHTA and FQGTGA. Trimming at V came to 7 bases and at J to 3 bases, leaving 4 bases not matched to a gene. The CDR3 DNA reads as TGTGCCAGCACATTGGGACTAGCGACAGATACGCAGTATTTT. Translated, it gives CASTLGLATDTQYF.

This clonotype showed up many times. The V gene is TRBV10-2, the J gene TRBJ2-7; D is undetermined. Germline CDR1 reads WSHSY; CDR2 reads SAAADI. The length of the CDR3 is 14 residues. The germline V and J ends were trimmed by 6 bases and 5 bases, with 17 bases remaining between them. For the CDR3, the DNA is TGCGCCAGCAGCCCCGCCACAAAGTTTGACGAGCAGTACTTC. This translates into CASSPATKFDEQYF.

The chain is built from TRBV7-9 and TRBJ1-1; D not certain. Germline CDR1 SEHNR, CDR2 FQNEAQ (reference sequence). The CDR3 is 12 amino acids. Trimming stripped 0 bases from V and 8 bases from J, with 7 bases between. The CDR3, as DNA: TGTGCCAGCAGCTTAGCTCTACGGGAAGCTTTCTTT. Its translation is CASSLALREAFF.

This clonotype was detected ten times or more. CDR3 residues: CASSGRLAGEQETQYF. CDR3 coding DNA: TGTGCCAGCAGCGGCAGACTAGCGGGGGAGCAAGAGACCCAGTACTTC. This chain connects TRBV11-2 to TRBJ2-5, with 12 bases lining up with TRBD2. V shed 5 bases, J shed 2 bases, and the junction held 6 bases outside the gene matches. The V gene's germline CDR1 is SGHAT and CDR2 FQNNGV. The CDR3 is 16 amino acids.

The chain combines TRBV20-1 with TRBJ2-3; D might be TRBD1 (5 bases). The germline V gene has CDR1 DFQATT and CDR2 SNEGSKA (reference sequence). The CDR3 extends over 14 amino acids. V was shortened by 6 bases and J by 0 bases, with 13 bases between the two germline ends. The CDR3 coding sequence is TGCAGTGCCCCCCGCAGGGCCAGCACAGATACGCAGTATTTT. Amino acid sequence: CSAPRRASTDTQYF.

This clonotype has a count of ten or more. The CDR3 coding sequence is TGTGCCAGCAGTTTCGATGGACAGGGTGTACGCTACACCTTC. Translated: CASSFDGQGVRYTF. The V call is TRBV12-3 or TRBV12-4, the J call TRBJ1-2; TRBD1 aligns across 8 bases. The CDR3 has 14 amino acids. V trimming: 3 bases; J trimming: 9 bases; junction bases outside the gene matches: 9.

This clonotype has only a few counts. The chain couples TRBV5-1 to TRBJ2-1, with 10 bases matching TRBD1. The CDR3 totals 16 residues. Germline trimming cut 3 bases from V and 5 bases from J; bases unmatched to any gene: 8. Germline CDR1 SGHRS, CDR2 YFSETQ. The CDR3 bases are TGCGCCAGCAGCTCCGGGACAGGGGTAGGGGACAATGAGCAGTTCTTC. Translation: CASSSGTGVGDNEQFF.

To note about this clonotype: Being one base from a much bigger clone, this may be a read error. The CDR3 does not end in the conserved phenylalanine or tryptophan, so this is likely a read error. The chain joins TRBV18 to TRBJ2-5, with no clear D. CDR1 is KGHSH and CDR2 is LQKENI in the germline V gene. V was pared by 2 bases and J by 2 bases, with 9 bases between. The CDR3 runs 14 residues. The CDR3 reads CASSPVGIQETQYY. The DNA of the CDR3 is TGTGCCAGCTCACCAGTAGGAATTCAAGAGACCCAGTACTAC.